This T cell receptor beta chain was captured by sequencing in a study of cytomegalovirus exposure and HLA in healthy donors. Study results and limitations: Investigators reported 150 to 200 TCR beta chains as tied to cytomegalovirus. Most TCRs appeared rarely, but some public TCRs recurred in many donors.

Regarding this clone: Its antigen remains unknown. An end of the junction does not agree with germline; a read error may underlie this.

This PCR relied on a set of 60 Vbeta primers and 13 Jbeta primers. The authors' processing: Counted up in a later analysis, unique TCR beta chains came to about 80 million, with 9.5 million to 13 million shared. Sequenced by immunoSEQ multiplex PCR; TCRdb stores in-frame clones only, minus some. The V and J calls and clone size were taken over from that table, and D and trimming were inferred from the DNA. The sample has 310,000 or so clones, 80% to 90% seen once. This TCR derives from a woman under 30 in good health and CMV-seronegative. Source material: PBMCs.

In nucleotides, the CDR3 is TGTTCCAGCAGCTTAGGCCAGACTAGTCAAGAGACCCAGTACTTC. Encoded protein: CSSSLGQTSQETQYF. The rearrangement links TRBV7-9 to TRBJ2-5; TRBD2 might be the D (6 bases). Germline V gene lookup returns CDR1 SEHNR and CDR2 FQNEAQ (reference sequence). The CDR3 loop spans 15 amino acids.